This TCR beta chain was identified during a study of blood T cell repertoires in COVID-19. In the study's own analysis: Estimated nucleated cell counts came from reference gene primer amplification. Sequencing used immunoSEQ multiplex PCR; TCRdb keeps in-frame clones, though not all of them. V, J and clone size derive from that table, while D and trimming were established from the DNA sequence. This table has fewer than 200,000 clones, roughly 90% appearing once. The CDR3 contains 14 residues. Trimming at V came to 4 bases and at J to 6 bases, leaving 8 bases not matched to a gene. The germline V gene encodes CDR1 MNHNS and CDR2 SASEGT.

The clonotype comes from a man aged 45-65 years with acute or convalescent COVID-19. Sequencing used peripheral blood. This chain links TRBV6-1 with TRBJ1-2; TRBD1 agrees at 7 bases. The CDR3 here is CASSARQGVNGYTF. Written as DNA, the CDR3 is TGTGCCAGCAGTGCCAGACAGGGAGTAAATGGCTACACCTTC.